This T cell receptor (beta chain) was captured in a study of PD-1 blockade in classical Hodgkin lymphoma. Relapse after autologous stem cell transplantation occurred in every patient, and brentuximab vedotin exposure varied. Study observations and caveats: Patients newly diagnosed and complete responders had comparable baseline diversity. According to reports, newly diagnosed patients had lower baseline TCR diversity than healthy donors, and relapsed/refractory patients had lower baseline TCR diversity still. At C4D1, TCR diversity had climbed significantly for CD4+ cells, though not for CD8+ cells. Individuals who commenced nivolumab within less than 1 year of ASCT were excluded.

This clone occurred a few times. Its antigen is not known. Sequencing used immunoSEQ multiplex PCR; TCRdb keeps in-frame clones, though not all of them. The sample consists of 98,000 or so clones, nearly 90% of them appearing once. The CDR3 covers 10 residues. Germline lookup yields CDR1 ENHRY and CDR2 SYGVKD. V lost 11 bases, J lost 3 bases, and 7 bases lay in between. The TCR originated in a human donor with classical Hodgkin lymphoma. This sequence joins TRBV10-3 and TRBJ2-5; no definite D call. The source was peripheral blood mononuclear cells (PBMCs), collected before the second cycle of nivolumab. The CDR3 region is CASGEETQYF. CDR3 nucleotides: TGTGCCTCTGGGGAAGAGACCCAGTACTTC.